This T cell receptor beta chain was sequenced during a study of neoadjuvant anti-PD-1 for oral cavity cancer. Study overall: Patients without progression received a fourth nivolumab dose around day 43, then surgical resection on days 50-56. Findings of the study overall: Higher pretreatment blood Treg/Th17 ratios correlated with higher pretreatment blood and lower post-treatment tumor TCRbeta clonality. After neoadjuvant nivolumab, PBMC T cell clonality was significantly higher in non-responders than responders.

CDR1 is WNHNN and CDR2 is SYGVQD in the germline V gene (reference sequence). CDR3 length: 17 amino acids. Trimming stripped 2 bases from V and 2 bases from J, with 18 bases between. Time point: after neoadjuvant nivolumab, at surgical resection. PBMC libraries mostly used roughly 480 ng of input genomic DNA, with six replicates per sample. Clones were read by immunoSEQ multiplex PCR, and TCRdb kept only the in-frame ones, dropping some. The sample holds roughly 46,000 clones, approximately 80% seen once. A remark on this clone: Its antigen is unknown.

The chain is built from TRBV10-1 and TRBJ1-1; no clear D. Here the sequenced sample was PBMCs, taken after nivolumab (anti-PD-1) treatment. This TCR was recovered from a person between 40 and 85 years old with oral cavity squamous cell carcinoma. The CDR3 sequence is CASSEVVSAPKNTEAFF. Written as DNA, the CDR3 is TGCGCCAGCAGTGAGGTCGTGTCGGCCCCAAAAAACACTGAAGCTTTCTTT.